Detailed here is one T cell receptor beta chain. The data originate from a study of shared clonotypes between healthy human individuals. This CDR3 spans 15 amino acids. The germline CDR1 and CDR2 sequences are SGHNT and YYREEE (reference sequence). The ends lost 1 base at V and 3 bases at J; junction bases unmatched: 2. Clones were sequenced by immunoSEQ multiplex PCR, and TCRdb holds only the in-frame ones, with some missing. The sample includes some 500,000 clones, roughly 95% of them seen just once. The chain recombines TRBV5-4 with TRBJ2-1, with 9 nucleotides matching TRBD2. The receptor was derived from a woman in her 30s in good health. Sample: naive CD4+ T cells sorted from blood. Noted subset: CD45RA+ positively selected. CDR3 amino acids: CASSLRLAVYNEQFF. In DNA form, the CDR3 reads TGTGCCAGCAGCTTGAGACTAGCGGTCTACAATGAGCAGTTCTTC.